This section outlines one T cell receptor (beta chain) sequence together with its context. The antigen remains undetermined. The table came from immunoSEQ multiplex PCR; TCRdb's copy has only in-frame clones and leaves some out. In the table there are around 9,100 clones, about three quarters of which are singletons. This entry belongs to a study of T cell clones after liver transplantation. Overall study: Post-transplant blood was tracked for graft-donor-reactive T cell clones identified in a pre-transplant mixed lymphocyte reaction. Tolerant meant at least one year fully off immunosuppression without liver enzymes above twice normal. Study conclusions and caveats: Low donor cell numbers restricted donor-reactive repertoire measurement in a couple of subjects.

The CDR3 contains 14 residues. Per germline, CDR1 LNHDA and CDR2 SQIVND (reference sequence). The V end was cut by 5 bases, the J end by 5 bases, with 16 bases between. This sample comprised CD8+ T cells from blood, obtained before liver transplant. The chain couples TRBV19 to TRBJ2-7; D is unclear. This TCR was sampled from a human donor who received a liver transplant. The CDR3 DNA reads as TGTGCCAGTAGTCCGACCTCATGGACGGACGAGCAGTACTTC. It encodes CASSPTSWTDEQYF.